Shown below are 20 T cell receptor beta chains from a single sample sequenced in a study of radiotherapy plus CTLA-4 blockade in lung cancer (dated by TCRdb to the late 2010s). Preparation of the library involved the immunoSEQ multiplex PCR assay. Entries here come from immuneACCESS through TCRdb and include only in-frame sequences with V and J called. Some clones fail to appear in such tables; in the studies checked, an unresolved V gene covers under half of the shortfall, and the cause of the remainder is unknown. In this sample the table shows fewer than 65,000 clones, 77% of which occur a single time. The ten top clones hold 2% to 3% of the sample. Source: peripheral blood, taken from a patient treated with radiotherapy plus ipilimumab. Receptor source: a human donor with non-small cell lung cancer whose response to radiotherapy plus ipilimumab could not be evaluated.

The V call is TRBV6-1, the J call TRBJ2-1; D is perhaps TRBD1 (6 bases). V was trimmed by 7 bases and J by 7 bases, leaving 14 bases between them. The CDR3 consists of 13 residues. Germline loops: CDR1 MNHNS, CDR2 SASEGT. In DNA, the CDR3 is TGTGCCAGCACGGGCCTAGGGGGAAATGAGCAGTTCTTC. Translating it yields CASTGLGGNEQFF.

For the CDR3, the DNA is TGTGCCAGCAGTTATCCGGGACAGGGTCGCCACGAGCAGTACTTC. Translated: CASSYPGQGRHEQYF. The chain joins TRBV6-5 to TRBJ2-7, with TRBD1 matching over 9 bases. The CDR3 spans 15 residues. Trimming cost V 3 bases and J 5 bases; bases outside gene matches: 8. CDR1 is MNHEY and CDR2 is SVGAGI in the germline V gene.

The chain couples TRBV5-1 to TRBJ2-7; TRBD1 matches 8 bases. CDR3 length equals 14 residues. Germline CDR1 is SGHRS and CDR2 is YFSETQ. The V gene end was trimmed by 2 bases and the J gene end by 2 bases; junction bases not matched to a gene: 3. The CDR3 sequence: CASSFGQGPYEQYF. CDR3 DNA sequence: TGCGCCAGCAGCTTCGGACAGGGACCCTACGAGCAGTACTTC.

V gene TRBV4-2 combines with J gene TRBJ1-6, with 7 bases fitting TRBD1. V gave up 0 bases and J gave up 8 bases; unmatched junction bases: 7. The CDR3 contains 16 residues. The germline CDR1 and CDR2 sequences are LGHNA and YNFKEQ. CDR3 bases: TGTGCCAGCAGCCAAGATGAGGGGGCGACTTATTCACCCCTCCACTTT. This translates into CASSQDEGATYSPLHF.

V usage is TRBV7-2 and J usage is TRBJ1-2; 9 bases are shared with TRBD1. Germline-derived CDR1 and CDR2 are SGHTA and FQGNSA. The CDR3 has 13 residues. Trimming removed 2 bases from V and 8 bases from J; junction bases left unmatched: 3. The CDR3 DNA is TGTGCCAGCAGCTTATGGGGACAGGGAGGCTACACCTTC. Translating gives CASSLWGQGGYTF.

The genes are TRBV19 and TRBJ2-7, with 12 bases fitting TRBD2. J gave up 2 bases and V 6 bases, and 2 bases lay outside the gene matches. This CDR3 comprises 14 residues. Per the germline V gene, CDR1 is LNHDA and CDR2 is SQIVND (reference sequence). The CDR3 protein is CASRGLAGPYEQYF. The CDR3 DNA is TGTGCCAGTAGAGGACTAGCGGGACCCTACGAGCAGTACTTC.

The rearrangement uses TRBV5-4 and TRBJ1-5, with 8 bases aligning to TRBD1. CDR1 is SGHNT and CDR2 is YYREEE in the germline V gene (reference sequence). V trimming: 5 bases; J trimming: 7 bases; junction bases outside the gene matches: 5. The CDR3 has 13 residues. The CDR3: CASSLDRGQPQHF. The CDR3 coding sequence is TGTGCCAGCAGTCTCGACAGGGGCCAGCCCCAGCATTTT.

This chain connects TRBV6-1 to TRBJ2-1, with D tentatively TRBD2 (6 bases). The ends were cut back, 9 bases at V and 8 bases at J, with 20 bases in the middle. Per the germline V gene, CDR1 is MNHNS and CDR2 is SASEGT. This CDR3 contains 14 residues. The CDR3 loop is CASGTPGVTDEQFF. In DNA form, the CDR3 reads TGTGCCAGTGGGACCCCGGGAGTTACGGATGAGCAGTTCTTC.

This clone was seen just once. The CDR3 coding sequence is TGCAGCGAACGGGAGAGCTCCTACAATGAGCAGTTCTTC. It translates to CSERESSYNEQFF. This rearrangement joins TRBV29-1 to TRBJ2-1; D is possibly TRBD2 (6 bases). The CDR3 is 13 amino acids. The ends were cut back, 7 bases at V and 0 bases at J, with 10 bases in the middle. CDR1 SQVTM and CDR2 ANQGSEA come from the germline V gene.

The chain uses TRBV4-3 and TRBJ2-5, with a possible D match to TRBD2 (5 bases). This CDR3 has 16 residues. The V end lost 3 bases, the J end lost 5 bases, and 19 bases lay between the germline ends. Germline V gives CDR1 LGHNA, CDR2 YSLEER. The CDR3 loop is CASSQVNRAGRETQYF. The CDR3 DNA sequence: TGCGCCAGCAGCCAGGTCAACCGGGCGGGTCGGGAGACCCAGTACTTC.

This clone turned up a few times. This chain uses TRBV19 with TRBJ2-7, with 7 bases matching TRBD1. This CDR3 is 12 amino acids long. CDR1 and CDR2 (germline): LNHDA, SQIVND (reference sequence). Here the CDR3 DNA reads TGTGCAGAAGCAAGGGGGCCCTACGAGCAGTACTTC. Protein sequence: CAEARGPYEQYF.

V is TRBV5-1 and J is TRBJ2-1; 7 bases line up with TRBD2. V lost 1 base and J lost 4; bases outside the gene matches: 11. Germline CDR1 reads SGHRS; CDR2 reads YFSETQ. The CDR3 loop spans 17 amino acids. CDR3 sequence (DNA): TGCGCCAGCAGCTTGATGGACCGGGGAGGGTTATACAATGAGCAGTTCTTC. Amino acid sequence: CASSLMDRGGLYNEQFF.

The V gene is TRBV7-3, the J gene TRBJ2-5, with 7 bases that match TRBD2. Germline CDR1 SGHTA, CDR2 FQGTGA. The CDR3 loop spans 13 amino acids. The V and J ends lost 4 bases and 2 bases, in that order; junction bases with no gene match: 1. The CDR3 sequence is CASSWGGQETQYF. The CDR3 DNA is TGTGCCAGCAGCTGGGGGGGGCAAGAGACCCAGTACTTC.

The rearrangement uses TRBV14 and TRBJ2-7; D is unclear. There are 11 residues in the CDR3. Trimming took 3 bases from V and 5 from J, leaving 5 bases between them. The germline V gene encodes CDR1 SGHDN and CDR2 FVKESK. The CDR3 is CASSHYHEQYF. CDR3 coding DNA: TGTGCCAGCAGCCACTACCACGAGCAGTACTTC.

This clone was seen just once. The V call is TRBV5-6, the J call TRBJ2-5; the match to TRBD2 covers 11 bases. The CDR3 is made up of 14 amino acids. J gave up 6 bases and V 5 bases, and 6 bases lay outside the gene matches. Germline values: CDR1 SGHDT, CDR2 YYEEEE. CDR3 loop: CASSYRLAGKTQYF. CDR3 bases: TGTGCCAGCAGTTACCGACTAGCGGGAAAGACCCAGTACTTC.

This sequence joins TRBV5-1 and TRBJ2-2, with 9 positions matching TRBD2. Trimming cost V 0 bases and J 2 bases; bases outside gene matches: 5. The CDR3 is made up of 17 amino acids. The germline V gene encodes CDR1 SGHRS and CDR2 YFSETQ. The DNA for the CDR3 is TGCGCCAGCAGCTTGGATTCTAGCGGGATCAACACCGGGGAGCTGTTTTTT. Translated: CASSLDSSGINTGELFF.

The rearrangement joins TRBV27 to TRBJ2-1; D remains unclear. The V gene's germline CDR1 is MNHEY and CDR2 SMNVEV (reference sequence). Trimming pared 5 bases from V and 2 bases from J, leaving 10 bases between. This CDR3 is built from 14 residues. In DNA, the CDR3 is TGTGCCAGCAGTGCCCTCCACACCTACAATGAGCAGTTCTTC. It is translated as CASSALHTYNEQFF.

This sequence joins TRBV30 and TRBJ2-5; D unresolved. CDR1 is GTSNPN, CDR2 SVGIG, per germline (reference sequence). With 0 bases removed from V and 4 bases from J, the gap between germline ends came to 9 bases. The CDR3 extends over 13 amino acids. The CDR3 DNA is TGTGCCTGGAGTGTGCGATCTGGAGAGACCCAGTACTTC. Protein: CAWSVRSGETQYF.

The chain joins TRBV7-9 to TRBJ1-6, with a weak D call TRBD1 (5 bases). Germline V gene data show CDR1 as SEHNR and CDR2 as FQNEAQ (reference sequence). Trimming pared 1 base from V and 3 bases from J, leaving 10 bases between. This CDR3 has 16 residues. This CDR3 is CASSLGAGFYNSPLHF. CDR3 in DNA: TGTGCCAGCAGCTTAGGGGCAGGGTTCTATAATTCACCCCTCCACTTT.

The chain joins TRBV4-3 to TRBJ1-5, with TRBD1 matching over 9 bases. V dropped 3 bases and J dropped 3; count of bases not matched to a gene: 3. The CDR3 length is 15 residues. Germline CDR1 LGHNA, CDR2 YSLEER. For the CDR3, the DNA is TGCGCCAGCAGCCAGGGGACAGGGTTCAATCAGCCCCAGCATTTT. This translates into CASSQGTGFNQPQHF.